A selection of T cell receptor beta chains follows, all from one sample in a study of blood T cell repertoires in COVID-19. Profiling relied on immunoSEQ multiplex PCR, and the TCRdb table lists in-frame clones only, not all of them. The sample has around 250,000 clones, approximately 80% seen once; the top ten hold around 3.4%. Sequenced: peripheral blood. The receptors stem from a woman in her late teens or twenties with acute or convalescent COVID-19. CDR3s include the opening cysteine and the closing phenylalanine or tryptophan. D genes are given only for firm matches. Only some rows state a clone size, as once, few, many or a class for expanded clones.

V,length,J,size,D,CDR3,DNA
TRBV6-4,13,TRBJ2-1,.,TRBD2,CASSGTSGNEQFF,TGTGCCAGCAGCGGGACTAGCGGCAATGAGCAGTTCTTC
TRBV5-1,18,TRBJ2-1,once,TRBD2,CASSLWTSGRDPYNEQFF,TGCGCCAGCAGCTTGTGGACTAGCGGGAGAGACCCCTACAATGAGCAGTTCTTC
TRBV6-2/TRBV6-3,15,TRBJ2-7,.,TRBD2,CASSYRRELPYEQYF,TGTGCCAGCAGTTACCGGCGGGAGCTTCCCTACGAGCAGTACTTC
TRBV21-1,16,TRBJ1-1,.,.,CASSKAGGQQNTEAFF,TGTGCCAGCAGCAAGGCAGGGGGACAGCAGAACACTGAAGCTTTCTTT
TRBV19,17,TRBJ2-3,.,TRBD1,CASTPRQGKGSTDTQYF,TGTGCCAGTACTCCAAGACAGGGCAAAGGGAGCACAGATACGCAGTATTTT
TRBV28,13,TRBJ1-1,.,.,CASSSTENTEAFF,TGTGCCAGCAGTTCTACAGAAAACACTGAAGCTTTCTTT
TRBV19,16,TRBJ1-6,.,.,CASSSHGNGYNSPLHF,TGTGCCAGTAGTTCCCACGGGAACGGATATAATTCACCCCTCCACTTT
TRBV7-9,16,TRBJ2-2,few,TRBD2,CASSHGLAANTGELFF,TGTGCCAGCAGCCATGGACTAGCGGCTAACACCGGGGAGCTGTTTTTT
TRBV30,15,TRBJ1-6,.,TRBD1,CAWRSRGSYNSPLHF,TGTGCCTGGAGGTCCAGGGGGTCCTATAATTCACCCCTCCACTTT
TRBV4-3,16,TRBJ2-7,many,.,CASSPKGGDRFYEQYF,TGCGCCAGCAGCCCCAAGGGGGGGGACAGGTTCTACGAGCAGTACTTC
TRBV5-4,15,TRBJ1-1,.,TRBD1,CASTGTGSGDVEAFF,TGTGCCAGCACCGGGACAGGGTCGGGAGATGTTGAAGCTTTCTTT
TRBV5-6,18,TRBJ2-1,few,TRBD2,CASSLIRALTSGPNEQFF,TGTGCCAGCAGCTTAATCAGGGCCTTGACTAGCGGGCCCAATGAGCAGTTCTTC
TRBV1,20,TRBJ1-1,.,.,CTSSHIPGGSNHLLNTEAFF,TGCACCAGCAGCCATATACCGGGAGGATCGAACCACCTTCTGAACACTGAAGCTTTCTTT
TRBV10-3,13,TRBJ1-4,.,TRBD1,CAIGDRSNEKLFF,TGTGCCATCGGGGACAGGAGTAATGAAAAACTGTTTTTT
TRBV10-3,15,TRBJ2-1,.,TRBD2,CATALAEGSYNEQFF,TGTGCCACCGCCCTAGCGGAGGGGTCCTACAATGAGCAGTTCTTC
TRBV12-5,17,TRBJ2-5,once,.,CASGLGVVEPAGETQYF,TGTGCTAGTGGTTTGGGGGTCGTGGAGCCGGCAGGGGAGACCCAGTACTTC
TRBV3-1/TRBV3-2,15,TRBJ1-1,.,.,CASSQGSGAATEAFF,TGTGCCAGCAGCCAAGGTTCGGGAGCGGCCACTGAAGCTTTCTTT
TRBV28,15,TRBJ2-1,few,TRBD2,CASSSGLAGDNEQFF,TGTGCCAGCAGCTCCGGACTAGCGGGAGACAATGAGCAGTTCTTC
TRBV3-1/TRBV3-2,15,TRBJ2-4,few,TRBD1,CASSQGTGSRDIQYF,TGTGCCAGCAGCCAAGGGACAGGGTCAAGGGACATTCAGTACTTC
TRBV5-1,14,TRBJ2-5,.,TRBD1,CASSSGQSQETQYF,TGCGCCAGCAGCTCGGGACAGTCACAAGAGACCCAGTACTTC
TRBV9,15,TRBJ2-3,.,.,CASSALDRSTDTQYF,TGTGCCAGCAGCGCCCTAGACAGAAGCACAGATACGCAGTATTTT
TRBV10-3,12,TRBJ2-5,few,.,CATGTELETQYF,TGTGCCACCGGGACTGAATTAGAGACCCAGTACTTC
TRBV13,16,TRBJ1-2,.,TRBD1,CASSLAGQGADYGYTF,TGTGCCAGCAGCTTGGCGGGGCAGGGGGCTGACTATGGCTACACCTTC
TRBV2,15,TRBJ2-2,.,TRBD2,CASSEAGGDPGELFF,TGTGCCAGCAGTGAAGCTGGGGGGGACCCCGGGGAGCTGTTTTTT
TRBV14,15,TRBJ2-1,.,.,CASSQVRLGYNEQFF,TGTGCCAGCAGCCAAGTTCGACTCGGGTACAATGAGCAGTTCTTC
TRBV11-2,17,TRBJ1-3,.,.,CASSLSSQLSSGNTIYF,TGTGCCAGCAGCTTATCCTCACAGTTAAGCTCTGGAAACACCATATATTTT
TRBV14,13,TRBJ2-5,.,.,CASSQAGVKTQYF,TGTGCCAGCAGCCAAGCGGGAGTGAAGACCCAGTACTTC
TRBV19,14,TRBJ2-7,.,TRBD2,CASSRGLAGGEQYF,TGTGCCAGTAGTCGTGGCTTAGCGGGAGGGGAGCAGTACTTC
TRBV7-9,14,TRBJ2-7,few,TRBD2,CASSQGLAEREQYF,TGTGCCAGCAGCCAGGGACTAGCTGAGAGAGAGCAGTACTTC
TRBV6-5,14,TRBJ1-5,few,.,CASMTGGVNQPQHF,TGTGCCAGCATGACGGGGGGCGTCAATCAGCCCCAGCATTTT
TRBV27,14,TRBJ2-7,.,TRBD1,CASSLTGGGYEQYF,TGTGCCAGCAGCTTAACAGGGGGTGGCTACGAGCAGTACTTC
TRBV6-2/TRBV6-3,14,TRBJ1-5,few,.,CASSSGNSNQPQHF,TGTGCCAGCAGTTCCGGTAATAGCAATCAGCCCCAGCATTTT
TRBV7-9,15,TRBJ2-3,.,TRBD1,CASSRGQGGTDTQYF,TGTGCCAGCAGCCGGGGACAGGGGGGCACAGATACGCAGTATTTT
TRBV6-2/TRBV6-3,18,TRBJ2-7,.,TRBD1,CASSNPGQGPLGTYEQYF,TGTGCCAGCAGTAACCCGGGACAGGGGCCCCTGGGAACCTACGAGCAGTACTTC
TRBV5-6,15,TRBJ2-7,.,TRBD2,CASSPGLAGVYEQYF,TGTGCCAGCAGCCCCGGACTAGCGGGAGTGTACGAGCAGTACTTC
TRBV28,15,TRBJ1-5,.,TRBD1,CASSTGTGGNQPQHF,TGTGCCAGCAGTACAGGGACAGGGGGAAATCAGCCCCAGCATTTT
TRBV12-3/TRBV12-4,13,TRBJ1-1,few,.,CAIARSVNTEAFF,TGTGCCATAGCCAGATCGGTGAACACTGAAGCTTTCTTT
TRBV14,16,TRBJ2-1,.,TRBD2,CASSPRTSGIRNEQFF,TGTGCCAGCAGCCCCCGGACTAGCGGGATACGAAATGAGCAGTTCTTC
TRBV6-2/TRBV6-3,17,TRBJ1-5,.,.,CASSSIPTGKRNQPQHF,TGTGCCAGCAGTTCGATCCCGACAGGCAAAAGGAATCAGCCCCAGCATTTT
TRBV28,19,TRBJ1-3,.,.,CASSFPKKDSSISGNTIYF,TGTGCCAGCAGTTTCCCCAAAAAAGACAGCAGTATCTCTGGAAACACCATATATTTT
TRBV7-3,16,TRBJ2-4,.,TRBD2,CASSLTGLAGENIQYF,TGTGCCAGCAGCTTAACAGGGCTAGCGGGAGAGAACATTCAGTACTTC
TRBV27,15,TRBJ2-5,.,.,CASSLVLGEVQTQYF,TGTGCCAGCAGTTTAGTCCTAGGAGAGGTTCAGACCCAGTACTTC
TRBV14,17,TRBJ1-1,.,TRBD1,CASSQDRGLLMNTEAFF,TGTGCCAGCAGCCAGGACAGGGGGCTACTCATGAACACTGAAGCTTTCTTT
TRBV28,16,TRBJ2-1,.,.,CASSFFSGAVYNEQFF,TGTGCCAGCAGTTTTTTTTCAGGGGCGGTCTACAATGAGCAGTTCTTC
TRBV7-2,15,TRBJ1-4,.,.,CASTATAATNEKLFF,TGTGCCAGCACCGCGACAGCTGCAACTAATGAAAAACTGTTTTTT
TRBV27,13,TRBJ1-6,.,.,CASRGGASSPLHF,TGTGCCAGCAGGGGGGGAGCAAGTTCACCCCTCCACTTT
TRBV5-1,14,TRBJ1-2,.,.,CASSLVAGSDGYTF,TGCGCCAGCAGCTTGGTTGCAGGGTCGGACGGCTACACCTTC
TRBV6-7,18,TRBJ2-1,.,.,CASSYSTLPRRAGDEQFF,TGTGCCAGCAGTTACTCAACTTTGCCACGGAGGGCCGGCGATGAGCAGTTCTTC
TRBV27,18,TRBJ2-7,few,TRBD2,CASSSTQQLAGVFYEQYF,TGTGCCAGCAGTTCTACCCAGCAACTAGCGGGAGTTTTCTACGAGCAGTACTTC